The table lists the clone carrying this T cell receptor beta chain with a count of one. The entry originates in a study of blood T cell repertoires in COVID-19. Profiling relied on immunoSEQ multiplex PCR, and the TCRdb table lists in-frame clones only, not all of them. This sample has about 480,000 clones, with approximately 88% found just once. Trimming stripped 11 bases from V and 1 base from J, with 17 bases between. Looked up from germline, CDR1 is ENHRY and CDR2 is SYGVKD. The CDR3 is made up of 14 amino acids. The chain is built from TRBV10-3 and TRBJ1-1; TRBD1 is a possible D gene (6 bases). Specimen: peripheral blood. This receptor was identified in a woman aged 45-65 years with COVID-19, enrolled during active disease. The CDR3, as DNA: TGTGCCTCGACACTTGGGGGCGGGAACACTGAAGCTTTCTTT. Translating it yields CASTLGGGNTEAFF.